The subject of this entry is one T cell receptor (beta chain). What it binds is not known. TCRdb's table, derived via immunoSEQ multiplex PCR, lists solely in-frame clones and lacks some. The sample includes 7,500 to 10,000 clones, roughly 90% seen only once; the top ten take over 65%. This sample stems from a study of STAT3 mutations in large granular lymphocyte leukemia. Whole-study findings and limits: Every T-LGLL patient had at least one immunodominant TCRbeta clonotype. A small but highly pathogenic clone may have been missed.

This CDR3 has 12 amino acids. Germline V gene data show CDR1 as SGHNT and CDR2 as YYREEE (reference sequence). Trimming took off 2 bases at V and 12 bases at J, with 11 bases between the two ends. The TCR originated in a man aged 55 to 70 with T-cell large granular lymphocyte leukemia. Some clones in this sample may be carry-over from other donors' samples. The sample taken for sequencing was peripheral blood mononuclear cells. The chain couples TRBV5-4 to TRBJ1-4; D is uncertain. CDR3: CASSFGQAELFF. The CDR3 DNA reads TGTGCCAGCAGCTTCGGCCAGGCAGAACTGTTTTTT.